This T cell receptor beta chain originates from a study of metastatic and nonmetastatic thyroid tumors. Study-wide points: Reports indicated that malignant thyroid tumors showed significantly higher TCR beta diversity than benign nodules did, in blood and tumor.

Within the sample, this clone is medium-sized. What it binds is not known. This could be a read error, since a much larger clone is one nucleotide away. This same CDR3 is encoded by further DNA sequences in the sample. TCRdb re-clonotyped the PCR reads via MiXCR. The table records approximately 65,000 clones, approximately 4.1% of them present only once. V was shortened by 5 bases and J by 5 bases, with 6 bases between the two germline ends. This CDR3 has 12 amino acids. The germline CDR1 and CDR2 sequences are MNHNS and SASEGT. Patients were all untreated before their thyroid surgery. Material for sequencing was blood. The TCR was taken from a female donor with papillary thyroid cancer or a benign thyroid nodule (not recorded which). Some clones in this sample may be carry-over from other donors' samples. The chain recombines TRBV6-1 with TRBJ2-2; D remains ambiguous. The CDR3 here is CASSYRTGELFF. The CDR3 coding sequence is TGTGCCAGCAGTTATCGGACCGGGGAGCTGTTTTTT.